This is a list of T cell receptor beta chains from one sample in a study of blood T cell repertoires in COVID-19. Some clones are missing from TCRdb's copy, which holds only in-frame ones; the method was immunoSEQ multiplex PCR. The sample lists some 150,000 clones, under 90% occurring once. The sequenced sample consisted of PBMCs or T cells enriched from blood (not recorded which). These receptors were obtained from a woman younger than 35 who had been exposed to COVID-19. Both conserved end residues are part of each CDR3. D genes are given only for firm matches. A row's size may be missing; if present it is once, few, many or a size class.

j_call d_call clone_size v_call cdr3_nt cdr3_aa
TRBJ1-1 TRBD1 . TRBV29-1 TGCAGCGTGGGCCGGGACAGGAACACTGAAGCTTTCTTT CSVGRDRNTEAFF
TRBJ2-7 . few TRBV20-1 TGCAGTGTTAAACGCAGCTACGAGCAGTACTTC CSVKRSYEQYF
TRBJ2-1 . . TRBV28 TGTGCCAGCAGTTTTAGATCTTACAATGAGCAGTTCTTC CASSFRSYNEQFF
TRBJ1-4 . . TRBV4-1 TGCGCCAGCAGCCAAGACGGGAACAAGTGGGAAAAACTGTTTTTT CASSQDGNKWEKLFF
TRBJ1-4 . . TRBV30 TGTGCCTGGAGTGTATCGCTGGCAGGGCTGTTTTTT CAWSVSLAGLFF
TRBJ1-1 . . TRBV11-3 TGTGCCAGCAGCTCGTCCTTGAACACTGAAGCTTTCTTT CASSSSLNTEAFF
TRBJ1-6 TRBD1 . TRBV6-6 TGTGCCAGCAGTCGACCTGGACAGGGGAAGAATTCACCCCTCCACTTT CASSRPGQGKNSPLHF
TRBJ2-5 TRBD1 . TRBV10-3 TGTGCCATCGGGGGACAGGGGGGAGAGACCCAGTACTTC CAIGGQGGETQYF
TRBJ1-1 . once TRBV18 TGTGCCAGCTCACCGTGGGGGCAGAACACTGAAGCTTTCTTT CASSPWGQNTEAFF
TRBJ1-5 TRBD1 . TRBV28 TGTGCCAGCAGTATCAACAGGGGGCTGGTGCCCCAGCATTTT CASSINRGLVPQHF